This T cell receptor (beta chain) was captured in a study of cytomegalovirus exposure and HLA in healthy donors. Regarding the study as a whole: A classifier reportedly called cytomegalovirus status with high sensitivity and specificity.

This PCR relied on a set of 60 Vbeta primers and 13 Jbeta primers. TCRdb keeps only in-frame clones here, not all; method: immunoSEQ multiplex PCR. Found here are under 200,000 clones, over 75% of them singletons; the top ten hold around 2.2%. As for this clone: Its antigen is currently unknown.

The sample taken for sequencing was PBMCs. This clonotype was sampled from a man in his fifties or sixties in good health and CMV-seronegative.

The CDR3 DNA sequence: TGTGCCAGCGGGAAAGGGGGACAGGGATATGGCTACACCTTC. Translated, it gives CASGKGGQGYGYTF. This chain uses TRBV6-5 with TRBJ1-2, with 9 nucleotides matching TRBD1. Germline V CDR1 and CDR2: MNHEY, SVGAGI. The CDR3 is made up of 14 amino acids. V lost 8 bases, J lost 5 bases, and 9 bases stayed unmatched.